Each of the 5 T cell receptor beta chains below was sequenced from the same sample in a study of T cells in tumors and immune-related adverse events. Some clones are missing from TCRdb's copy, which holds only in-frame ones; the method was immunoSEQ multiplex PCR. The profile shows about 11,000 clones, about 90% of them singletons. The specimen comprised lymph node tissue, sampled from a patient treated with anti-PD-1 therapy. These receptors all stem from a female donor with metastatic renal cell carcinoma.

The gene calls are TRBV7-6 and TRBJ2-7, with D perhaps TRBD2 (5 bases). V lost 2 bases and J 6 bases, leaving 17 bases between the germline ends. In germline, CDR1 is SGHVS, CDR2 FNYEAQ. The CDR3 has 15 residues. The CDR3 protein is CASSLFLGLSGEQYF. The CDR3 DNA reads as TGTGCCAGCAGCTTATTTCTCGGACTTTCGGGCGAGCAGTACTTC.

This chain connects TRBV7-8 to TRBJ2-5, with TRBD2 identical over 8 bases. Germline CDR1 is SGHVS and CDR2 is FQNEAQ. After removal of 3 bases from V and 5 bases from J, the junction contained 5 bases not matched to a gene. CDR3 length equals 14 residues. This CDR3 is CASSFILAGETQYF. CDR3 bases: TGTGCCAGCAGCTTCATCTTAGCGGGGGAGACCCAGTACTTC.

CDR3 bases: TGCGCCAGCAGTGACGAGGGGAGCTCCTACGAGCAGTACTTC. Translation: CASSDEGSSYEQYF. The chain links TRBV10-1 to TRBJ2-7; D may match TRBD1 or TRBD2 (5 bases each). V shed 3 bases and J shed 0 bases, with 9 bases lying between them. The CDR3 sequence is 14 residues long. In germline, CDR1 is WNHNN, CDR2 SYGVQD (reference sequence).

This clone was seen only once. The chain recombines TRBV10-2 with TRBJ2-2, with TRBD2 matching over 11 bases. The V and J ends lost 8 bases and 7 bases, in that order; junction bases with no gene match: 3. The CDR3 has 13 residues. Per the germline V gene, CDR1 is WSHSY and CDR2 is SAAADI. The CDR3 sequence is CASLAGGDGELFF. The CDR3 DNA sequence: TGCGCCAGCCTAGCGGGAGGAGACGGGGAGCTGTTTTTT.

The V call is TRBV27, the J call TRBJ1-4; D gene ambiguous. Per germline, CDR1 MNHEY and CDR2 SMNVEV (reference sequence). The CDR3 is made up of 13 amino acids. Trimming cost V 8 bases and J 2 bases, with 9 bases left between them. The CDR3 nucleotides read TGTGCCAGCGGCCAGCGGACTAATGAAAAACTGTTTTTT. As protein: CASGQRTNEKLFF.